Listed here are 7 T cell receptor beta chains from one sample, sequenced in a study of blood T cell repertoires in COVID-19. Measured with immunoSEQ multiplex PCR; TCRdb has only the in-frame clones, and not every one. The sample lists some 180,000 clones, about four fifths occurring once. Sample: PBMCs or T cells enriched from blood (not recorded which). These receptors originate from a woman in her thirties who had been exposed to COVID-19.

The J gene is TRBJ1-1, the V gene TRBV19, with D perhaps TRBD1 (5 bases). The CDR3 is 14 residues long. Germline V gene data show CDR1 as LNHDA and CDR2 as SQIVND (reference sequence). The V end was cut by 10 bases, the J end by 1 base, with 16 bases between. The CDR3 coding sequence is TGTGCCACCGCAGGGAGGGGTCGGAACACTGAAGCTTTCTTT. This codes for CATAGRGRNTEAFF.

The gene calls are TRBV21-1 and TRBJ1-2; TRBD1, the D gene given by the table, was not confirmed from the DNA. TRBV21-1 is termed a pseudogene. This CDR3 has 14 residues. The CDR3 is CAPPGHRRYYGYTF. DNA for the CDR3: TGTGCCCCTCCGGGACACCGTCGATACTATGGCTACACCTTC.

This clone was counted a single time. The chain combines TRBV5-5 with TRBJ2-5; 8 bases are a match to TRBD2. Per the germline V gene, CDR1 is SGHKS and CDR2 is YYEKEE (reference sequence). With 4 bases clipped from V and 4 bases from J, the junction kept 12 bases outside the gene matches. This CDR3 contains 16 residues. The CDR3: CASSLSPRGARETQYF. CDR3 bases: TGTGCCAGCAGCCTATCGCCGCGGGGGGCGCGAGAGACCCAGTACTTC.

CDR3 residues: CASSPTGVGNQPQHF. In DNA, the CDR3 is TGTGCCAGCAGCCCCACGGGGGTAGGAAATCAGCCCCAGCATTTT. J is TRBJ1-5 and V is TRBV11-2, with D perhaps matching TRBD1 (5 bases). V was pared by 5 bases and J by 4 bases, with 15 bases between. The CDR3 totals 15 residues. CDR1 and CDR2 from the germline V gene are SGHAT and FQNNGV.

This chain uses TRBV10-3 with TRBJ2-7, with 7 bases fitting TRBD1. The junction had 7 bases not matched to a gene; V was cut back by 6 bases and J by 2 bases. The CDR3 totals 14 residues. CDR1 and CDR2 (germline): ENHRY, SYGVKD. The CDR3 DNA is TGTGCCATCAGAACCGGGACAGTGGCCTACGAGCAGTACTTC. Its protein is CAIRTGTVAYEQYF.

This chain links TRBV30 with TRBJ2-3; 8 positions agree with TRBD2. This CDR3 region has 15 residues. Germline V lookup: CDR1 GTSNPN, CDR2 SVGIG (reference sequence). V dropped 2 bases and J dropped 1; count of bases not matched to a gene: 5. CDR3 bases: TGTGCCTGGAGTTACGGGCGGGGGGGCACAGATACGCAGTATTTT. Translated, it gives CAWSYGRGGTDTQYF. The full variable domain, completed using reference TRBV30 and TRBJ2-3, is SQTIHQWPATLVQPVGSPLSLECTVEGTSNPNLYWYRQAAGRGLQLLFYSVGIGQISSEVPQNLSASRPQDRQFILSSKKLLLSDSGFYLCAWSYGRGGTDTQYFGPGTRLTVL.

The V call is TRBV29-1, the J call TRBJ2-1; tentatively, D is TRBD2 (6 bases). The V gene's germline CDR1 is SQVTM and CDR2 ANQGSEA. V shed 2 bases and J shed 2 bases, with 16 bases lying between them. The CDR3 totals 16 residues. CDR3 amino acids: CSVEPHPGGAYNEQFF. CDR3 nucleotide sequence: TGCAGCGTTGAACCTCACCCGGGCGGGGCCTACAATGAGCAGTTCTTC.